The clone carrying this T cell receptor beta chain was seen only a few times. PCR primers comprised 60 Vbeta and 13 Jbeta primers. TCRdb keeps only in-frame clones here, not all; method: immunoSEQ multiplex PCR. Of fewer than 130,000 clones in the sample, less than 80% were seen once. The data derive from a study of cytomegalovirus exposure and HLA in healthy donors. Study at large: From donors who were HLA-typed, an early data release held about 85 million unique TCRs.

This CDR3 is 11 amino acids long. The V end was cut by 6 bases, the J end by 6 bases, with 6 bases between. Germline V lookup: CDR1 MNHEY, CDR2 SVGAGI. The V gene is TRBV6-5, the J gene TRBJ2-1; D is ambiguous. This clonotype originated in a young man in good health and CMV-seropositive. Sequencing used PBMCs. CDR3 sequence: CASRSINEQFF. DNA of the CDR3: TGTGCCAGCAGGTCAATCAATGAGCAGTTCTTC.